This T cell receptor beta chain was documented in a study of cytomegalovirus exposure and HLA in healthy donors. Vbeta (60) and Jbeta (13) primers were used in the PCR. Here immunoSEQ multiplex PCR was the method, and the copy in TCRdb shows in-frame clones only, minus some. Of about 130,000 clones detected, approximately 71% appear once; the ten largest clones hold approximately 2%. The study, taken as a whole, reports: Roughly uniform sequencing depth across donors was assumed, possibly incorrectly. A list of approximately 160 TCR beta chains associated with cytomegalovirus was given.

Of note for this clone: Its antigen is undetermined.

The CDR3 consists of 18 residues. CDR1 LGHNA and CDR2 YNFKEQ come from the germline V gene. V was pared by 2 bases and J by 2 bases, with 4 bases of the junction left unmatched. The specimen sequenced was PBMCs. The sequence was collected from a young man in good health and CMV-seronegative. The chain combines TRBV4-2 with TRBJ2-2; TRBD2 matches 14 bases. DNA of the CDR3: TGTGCCAGCAGCCAACAGACTAGCGGGAGGGGTAACACCGGGGAGCTGTTTTTT. Protein product: CASSQQTSGRGNTGELFF.